This TCR beta chain was found in a study of read filtering for tumor transcriptome and immune sequencing (dated by TCRdb to 2018 to 2021). Background for the entire study: Of the patients in the cohort, under 20 were male and 14 to 15 were female, and their mean age was about 70 years, with a range of roughly 47 to 80. As a main aim, a read-filtering strategy for immune repertoire data was addressed, with the specific question being whether clonotypes supported by a single read should be removed. Per sample, about 4 to 11 million TCR-region mapped reads were obtained with IR-seq, compared with only about 80 to 1273 with RNA-seq. Using the same bone marrow samples, the study ran both targeted immune repertoire sequencing and bulk whole-transcriptome sequencing and then compared the TCR repertoires from each method. After DNase treatment, whole-transcriptome libraries were prepared using the TruSeq RNA Access Library Prep Kit. Under revised international staging, about 8 patients fell into R-ISS I, around 15 into R-ISS II and over five into R-ISS III. General conclusions and limits of the study: The sorted CD138-negative fraction was a mixed bone marrow immune population, not purified T cells. In IR-seq, single-read clonotypes were roughly 86% of clonotypes but 3.5% to 4% of total reads; in RNA-seq they were roughly 77% of clonotypes and roughly 45% of reads. When single-read clonotypes were removed, the proportions of shared clonotypes in IR-seq and RNA-seq correlated more strongly. IR-seq captured clonotypes at much higher depth and more reliably than RNA-seq, and smaller IR-seq throughput sufficed to identify most shared clonotypes.

Starting from about 400 ng RNA, TCR libraries were constructed with the Immunoverse kit using molecular barcoded adaptors that cover the alpha/delta and beta/gamma chains. TCR library preparation was performed with the same RNA that was used for transcriptome sequencing. Sequencing of the TCR libraries was done on an Illumina HiSeq 4000 with 2 x 150 cycles. On the study's bioinformatics: Using MiXCR, which included quality filtering and error correction, TCR reads were aligned to human V, D, J and C references and then assembled into CDR3 clonotypes. The tcR package in R was used for analysis of clonotype counts and gene usage diversity. Raw mapping reads were checked after the RNA-seq reads had been mapped by STAR aligner version 2.5.3a onto the human GRCh37 genome. To test the effect of sequencing depth on detected clonotypes, IR-seq fastq files were randomly downsampled using Seqtk 1.3. The public reads were reanalyzed by TCRdb: fastp trimming at Q25, MiXCR alignment, in-frame beta chains only. Records with the same CDR3 protein are collapsed into one entry carrying the most frequent genes and DNA. The V and J calls, along with clone size, are taken from TCRdb and not from the paper's own processing. The sample contains about 130,000 distinct CDR3 sequences, over 10% of them found a single time. The ten largest account for about 10% of the sample.

V drops 0 bases and J drops 7 bases, leaving 13 bases in between. CDR1 SGHAT and CDR2 FQNNGV were looked up in the germline V gene. The CDR3 spans 15 residues, from the cysteine through the phenylalanine. The only DNA kept is the CDR3, 45 bases in frame from the first base. This clonotype was detected many times. Its antigen is currently not known. No clone much larger than this one lies a single base away; base qualities are absent. Bone marrow was sampled from every patient at the time of active disease. Ficoll-Hypaque density gradient centrifugation was used to isolate the bone marrow mononuclear cells. Myeloma plasma cells were removed and CD138-negative cells were collected by negative selection after labeling with CD138 magnetic microbeads on a MACS separator. The purity of the isolated cells was checked by flow cytometry with CD138 antibodies on an Attune NxT. Total RNA was extracted using TRIzol reagent and was quantified on a NanoDrop spectrophotometer. For each patient, the CD138-negative bone marrow sample underwent paired RNA-seq and IR-seq.

The TCR originated in a donor at least 40 years old with multiple myeloma. Sequencing was performed on a population of CD138-negative cells sorted from bone marrow. The meaning of the sample's cell subset or site label: bone marrow mononuclear cells depleted of CD138+ plasma/myeloma cells by negative magnetic selection. The chain uses TRBV11-2 and TRBJ2-1, with TRBD1 as a weak D call on 5 bases. The nucleotide sequence reads TGTGCCAGCAGCTTAGATTTGGGGCGAGATAATGAGCAGTTCTTC. The encoded protein is CASSLDLGRDNEQFF.